The 32 T cell receptor beta chains below come from one sample, sequenced in a study of T cells in Graves' hyperthyroidism and ophthalmopathy. Amplified regions were TCR beta CDR3 sequences from RNA transcripts. Using the HTBI primer set, a first-round RT-PCR was run on the TCR CDR3. TCRdb re-derived calls from the multiplex PCR reads in MiXCR, one entry per CDR3 protein. Of approximately 530,000 distinct CDR3 sequences listed, 15% to 20% are singletons. The source material was blood. All receptors come from a man aged 35-49 years with Graves' ophthalmopathy.

This clonotype was counted a few times. This sequence joins TRBV20-1 and TRBJ2-5; perhaps TRBD2 as D (5 bases). The CDR3 extends over 12 amino acids. V lost 5 bases and J 1 base, leaving 8 bases between the germline ends. CDR1 is DFQATT and CDR2 is SNEGSKA in the germline V gene (reference sequence). This CDR3 is CSAGERQETQYF. The CDR3 region has the DNA TGCAGTGCTGGGGAGCGCCAAGAGACCCAGTACTTC.

The table lists this clonotype with many counts. The rearrangement links TRBV2 to TRBJ1-1; D may be TRBD1 (5 bases). Per germline, CDR1 SNHLY and CDR2 FYNNEI. The V gene lost 7 bases and the J gene lost 4 bases, with 13 bases spanning the gap. The CDR3 covers 13 residues. The CDR3 DNA follows: TGTGCCAGCATTACAGGTGTGGGCACTGAAGCTTTCTTT. Amino acids: CASITGVGTEAFF.

This clonotype was seen only a few times. This sequence joins TRBV5-6 and TRBJ1-1; D is undetermined. The germline V gene encodes CDR1 SGHDT and CDR2 YYEEEE. Trimming stripped 1 base from V and 10 bases from J, with 14 bases between. The CDR3 contains 13 residues. The CDR3 DNA sequence: TGTGCCAGCAGCTTGCCGGGAGCTTTTGTAGCTTTCTTT. Its protein product is CASSLPGAFVAFF.

This clonotype was observed many times. The chain carries TRBV3-1 and TRBJ1-2; 7 nucleotides agree with TRBD1. The CDR3 consists of 13 residues. Per germline, CDR1 LGHDT and CDR2 YNNKEL (reference sequence). V gave up 8 bases and J gave up 3 bases; unmatched junction bases: 6. CDR3 amino acids: CASARGQYYGYTF. The CDR3 region has the DNA TGTGCCAGCGCAAGGGGACAGTACTATGGCTACACCTTC.

This clonotype has only a few counts. The chain carries TRBV27 and TRBJ2-1, with D perhaps matching TRBD2 (6 bases). The V end lost 0 bases, the J end lost 7 bases, and 13 bases lay between the germline ends. The CDR3 contains 15 residues. Germline values: CDR1 MNHEY, CDR2 SMNVEV (reference sequence). The CDR3 region is CASSLSGPSGNEQFF. CDR3 nucleotides: TGTGCCAGCAGTTTATCGGGGCCCAGCGGGAATGAGCAGTTCTTC.

The rearrangement joins TRBV15 to TRBJ2-3; D may be TRBD1 (6 bases). Germline-derived CDR1 and CDR2 are LNHNV and YYDKDF (reference sequence). V was shortened by 0 bases and J by 1 base, with 14 bases between the two germline ends. This CDR3 has 17 amino acids. DNA for the CDR3: TGTGCCACCAGCAGAGATAGCAGGGGACGAGGCACAGATACGCAGTATTTT. It specifies CATSRDSRGRGTDTQYF.

This clonotype appeared many times. The V gene is TRBV20-1, the J gene TRBJ1-5; D is unresolved. Germline values: CDR1 DFQATT, CDR2 SNEGSKA (reference sequence). Trimming removed 0 bases from V and 2 bases from J, with 11 bases in between. The CDR3 sequence is 15 residues long. CDR3 in amino acids: CSARDPEGRNQPQHF. The CDR3 DNA reads as TGCAGTGCTAGAGATCCGGAGGGTCGCAATCAGCCCCAGCATTTT.

In this sample, this clonotype turned up a few times. The rearrangement links TRBV29-1 to TRBJ2-4; D possibly corresponds to TRBD1 (5 bases). V was clipped by 4 bases and J by 3 bases, with 10 bases between them. This CDR3 contains 13 residues. Per germline, CDR1 SQVTM and CDR2 ANQGSEA. The CDR3 here is CSVGGGGKNIQYF. The DNA of the CDR3 is TGCAGCGTTGGGGGCGGCGGCAAAAACATTCAGTACTTC.

The V call is TRBV5-1, the J call TRBJ1-1, with D maybe TRBD1 (6 bases). Germline V gene data show CDR1 as SGHRS and CDR2 as YFSETQ. This CDR3 spans 12 amino acids. Trimming took off 9 bases at V and 7 bases at J, with 16 bases between the two ends. CDR3 sequence reads: CATKGGGGEAFF. CDR3 coding DNA: TGCGCCACTAAGGGGGGCGGAGGTGAAGCTTTCTTT.

V gene TRBV6-1 combines with J gene TRBJ1-4; unclear D gene. The CDR3 covers 17 residues. Germline CDR1 is MNHNS and CDR2 is SASEGT. Trimming shortened V by 2 bases and J by 0 bases, and 13 bases separated the two germline ends. The CDR3 DNA is TGTGCCAGCAGTGAAAGAGGAGCTTTTGCAACTAATGAAAAACTGTTTTTT. Its translation is CASSERGAFATNEKLFF.

This clonotype was picked up many times. V usage is TRBV28 and J usage is TRBJ2-3, with D perhaps matching TRBD2 (6 bases). V was cut by 5 bases and J by 10 bases, with 16 bases left in between. Looked up from germline, CDR1 is MDHEN and CDR2 is SYDVKM. The CDR3 is 13 residues long. CDR3 nucleotides: TGTGCCAGCAGTCCTCCGTCAAGGGAGGCGCAGTATTTT. Protein sequence: CASSPPSREAQYF.

As DNA, the CDR3 is TGTGCCAGCAGGGCAGGGGGGACAGTGGATGGCTACACCTTC. Its protein is CASRAGGTVDGYTF. The chain couples TRBV6-2 or TRBV6-3 to TRBJ1-2; 7 bases are shared with TRBD1. The CDR3 is 14 residues long. J gave up 6 bases and V 6 bases, and 10 bases lay outside the gene matches. In germline, CDR1 is MNHEY, CDR2 SVGEGT.

The chain links TRBV28 to TRBJ2-7; 7 positions agree with TRBD1. After removal of 5 bases from V and 3 bases from J, the junction contained 10 bases not matched to a gene. Germline loops: CDR1 MDHEN, CDR2 SYDVKM. The CDR3 extends over 15 amino acids. The CDR3 is CASSPTGTAFYEQYF. CDR3 nucleotides: TGTGCCAGCAGTCCAACGGGGACAGCCTTCTACGAGCAGTACTTC.

The V and J genes are TRBV7-6 and TRBJ2-7, with 8 nucleotides matching TRBD2. Germline assignment: CDR1 SGHVS and CDR2 FNYEAQ. V shed 0 bases, J shed 6 bases, and the junction held 4 bases outside the gene matches. The length of the CDR3 is 14 residues. Here the CDR3 reads CASSLAAGGGEQYF. The CDR3 nucleotides are TGTGCCAGCAGCTTAGCGGCGGGGGGCGGCGAGCAGTACTTC.

The rearrangement joins TRBV2 to TRBJ2-1; weak D call: TRBD2 (6 bases). This CDR3 is built from 15 residues. Trimming pared 6 bases from V and 0 bases from J, leaving 12 bases between. From germline, CDR1 is SNHLY and CDR2 FYNNEI. The CDR3 spells CASRVAGSSYNEQFF. CDR3 DNA sequence: TGTGCCAGCAGGGTGGCGGGGAGCTCCTACAATGAGCAGTTCTTC.

This clonotype showed up many times. This chain joins TRBV2 and TRBJ2-7; either TRBD1 or TRBD2 may fit D (5 bases each). V lost 7 bases and J 5 bases, leaving 18 bases between the germline ends. The germline V gene encodes CDR1 SNHLY and CDR2 FYNNEI. This CDR3 comprises 14 residues. The CDR3 DNA reads TGTGCCAGCACCCCCCGGGACCAAGGGCACGAGCAGTACTTC. It specifies CASTPRDQGHEQYF.

This clonotype was seen ten or more times. The V call is TRBV2, the J call TRBJ2-7, with no clear D. The V and J ends lost 3 bases and 5 bases respectively, with 5 bases between them. The CDR3 is 11 amino acids. CDR1 is SNHLY, CDR2 FYNNEI, per germline. The DNA for the CDR3 is TGTGCCAGCAGTGAGGAACACGAGCAGTACTTC. The encoded protein is CASSEEHEQYF.

Only a few counts were recorded for this clonotype. This chain uses TRBV16 with TRBJ2-2, with D perhaps assigned TRBD1 or TRBD2 (5 bases each). V lost 0 bases, J lost 0 bases, and 8 bases lay in between. The germline gives CDR1 KGHSY, CDR2 FQNENV. The CDR3 is 16 amino acids. DNA for the CDR3: TGTGCCAGCAGCCAATCGGGGGTTTCGAACACCGGGGAGCTGTTTTTT. It encodes CASSQSGVSNTGELFF.

This clonotype occurred many times. V is TRBV27 and J is TRBJ2-7; D may be TRBD1 or TRBD2 (5 bases each). The CDR3 has 16 residues. Trimming cost V 5 bases and J 4 bases, with 21 bases left between them. Germline V lookup: CDR1 MNHEY, CDR2 SMNVEV (reference sequence). The CDR3: CASSGDGQGGIYEQYF. CDR3 nucleotide sequence: TGTGCCAGCAGTGGGGACGGTCAGGGCGGAATTTACGAGCAGTACTTC.

At least ten counts were recorded for this clonotype. V gene TRBV2 combines with J gene TRBJ2-2; D is ambiguous. This CDR3 comprises 14 residues. The germline V gene has CDR1 SNHLY and CDR2 FYNNEI. Trimming took off 7 bases at V and 2 bases at J, with 11 bases between the two ends. CDR3 loop: CASIWARNTGELFF. The DNA of the CDR3 is TGTGCCAGCATCTGGGCCCGTAACACCGGGGAGCTGTTTTTT.

V is TRBV6-2 or TRBV6-3 and J is TRBJ2-5; possibly TRBD1 or TRBD2 for D (5 bases each). CDR3 length: 13 amino acids. Germline CDR1 is MNHEY and CDR2 is SVGEGT. Trimming took 6 bases from V and 3 from J, leaving 11 bases between them. The CDR3: CASRSGTKETQYF. CDR3 sequence (DNA): TGTGCCAGCAGGTCCGGGACCAAAGAGACCCAGTACTTC.

The chain couples TRBV5-6 to TRBJ2-7; the D gene is possibly TRBD2 (6 bases). CDR3 size: 17 residues. Trimming removed 3 bases at V and 2 bases at J, with 21 bases between. The V gene's germline CDR1 is SGHDT and CDR2 YYEEEE. The CDR3 here is CASSSVWGESLTYEQYF. The CDR3 DNA is TGTGCCAGCAGCTCGGTCTGGGGGGAATCGTTAACCTACGAGCAGTACTTC.

The chain uses TRBV6-2 or TRBV6-3 and TRBJ2-7; 9 bases agree with TRBD1. J lost 2 bases, V lost 7 bases, and 9 bases had no gene match. From germline, CDR1 is MNHEY and CDR2 SVGEGT. This CDR3 is 15 amino acids long. CDR3 sequence: CASTQQGAVAYEQYF. DNA of the CDR3: TGTGCCAGCACCCAACAGGGGGCGGTTGCCTACGAGCAGTACTTC.

The J gene is TRBJ1-1, the V gene TRBV4-1, with D uncertain. The CDR3 extends over 15 amino acids. CDR1 and CDR2 (germline): MGHRA, YSYEKL. Trimming took 6 bases from V and 0 from J, leaving 14 bases between them. CDR3 in amino acids: CASREQRGMNTEAFF. CDR3 DNA sequence: TGCGCCAGCAGAGAACAGCGAGGCATGAACACTGAAGCTTTCTTT.

The chain is built from TRBV20-1 and TRBJ2-4, with a possible D match to TRBD2 (5 bases). Trimming took off 5 bases at V and 0 bases at J, with 17 bases between the two ends. The CDR3 is 16 amino acids. The V gene's germline CDR1 is DFQATT and CDR2 SNEGSKA (reference sequence). The CDR3 protein is CSASSPTELAKNIQYF. DNA for the CDR3: TGCAGTGCTTCTAGCCCGACGGAGCTAGCCAAAAACATTCAGTACTTC.

This clonotype was picked up many times. The CDR3 is CASSLGVSRGQETQYF. CDR3 in DNA: TGTGCCAGCAGTTTAGGAGTCTCGCGGGGCCAAGAGACCCAGTACTTC. The gene calls are TRBV12-3 or TRBV12-4 and TRBJ2-5, with a tentative D call TRBD2 (6 bases). V lost 1 base and J lost 1, with 13 bases in between. The CDR3 consists of 16 residues.

The rearrangement uses TRBV3-1 and TRBJ2-1; 13 bases match TRBD2. The CDR3 totals 17 residues. Germline trimming cut 6 bases from V and 5 bases from J; bases unmatched to any gene: 10. CDR1 is LGHDT and CDR2 is YNNKEL in the germline V gene (reference sequence). The CDR3 here is CASSRGSTSGGDNEQFF. CDR3 DNA sequence: TGTGCCAGCAGTCGGGGATCAACTAGCGGGGGGGACAATGAGCAGTTCTTC.

This clonotype was observed many times. The rearrangement links TRBV7-3 to TRBJ2-3; 7 bases align to TRBD2. Germline V CDR1 and CDR2: SGHTA, FQGTGA. The CDR3 runs 17 residues. The J segment lost 5 bases and the V segment lost 5 bases, leaving 16 bases of the junction unmatched. This chain's CDR3 is CASSPQGGRAGVDTQYF. The CDR3 DNA follows: TGTGCCAGCAGCCCTCAGGGTGGGAGGGCCGGAGTAGATACGCAGTATTTT.

The chain links TRBV18 to TRBJ2-3; unclear D gene. This CDR3 has 15 residues. Germline V lookup: CDR1 KGHSH, CDR2 LQKENI. V dropped 9 bases and J dropped 3 bases, with 19 bases sitting between them. CDR3 residues: CASYGVMDFTDTQYF. Here the CDR3 DNA reads TGTGCCAGTTATGGTGTTATGGATTTTACAGATACGCAGTATTTT. Variable domain in full (rest from reference TRBV18 and TRBJ2-3): NAGVMQNPRHLVRRRGQEARLRCSPMKGHSHVYWYRQLPEEGLKFMVYLQKENIIDESGMPKERFSAEFPKEGPSILRIQQVVRGDSAAYFCASYGVMDFTDTQYFGPGTRLTVL.

There are many counts of this clonotype. The CDR3 loop is CASSPLAGGYEQYF. In DNA form, the CDR3 reads TGTGCCAGCTCACCACTAGCGGGGGGCTACGAGCAGTACTTC. V is TRBV18 and J is TRBJ2-7; 10 nucleotides match TRBD2. The CDR3 has 14 residues. The ends lost 1 base at V and 3 bases at J; junction bases unmatched: 0. Germline CDR1 is KGHSH and CDR2 is LQKENI.

The chain carries TRBV5-5 and TRBJ2-7; 15 nucleotides line up with TRBD2. V was clipped by 4 bases and J by 4 bases; unmatched bases: 15. This CDR3 contains 19 residues. Germline CDR1 and CDR2: SGHKS and YYEKEE (reference sequence). CDR3 nucleotides: TGTGCCAGCAGCACCGGACTAGCGGGAGGGCCGGATCCTCTGTACGAGCAGTACTTC. This encodes CASSTGLAGGPDPLYEQYF.

The V call is TRBV4-3, the J call TRBJ2-2; D is unclear. CDR3 length equals 16 residues. V was pared by 0 bases and J by 2 bases, with 10 bases between. CDR1 and CDR2 (germline): LGHNA, YSLEER. CDR3 in DNA: TGCGCCAGCAGCCAAGATCCCAGCTATAACACCGGGGAGCTGTTTTTT. This sequence encodes CASSQDPSYNTGELFF.